This T cell receptor beta chain was captured in a study of blood T cell repertoires in COVID-19. Trimming removed 6 bases from V and 1 base from J, with 15 bases in between. This CDR3 comprises 15 residues. Germline CDR1 LNHDA, CDR2 SQIVND (reference sequence). Repertoires were generated with immunoSEQ multiplex PCR, while TCRdb's copy carries only in-frame clones and drops some. The sample consists of some 190,000 clones, 70% to 90% of them appearing once. This clone was counted a single time. Material for sequencing was peripheral blood. The chain recombines TRBV19 with TRBJ1-1, with D perhaps TRBD1 (6 bases). This clonotype originated in an elderly woman with acute or convalescent COVID-19. CDR3 sequence: CASSETSRGNTEAFF. In DNA form, the CDR3 reads TGTGCCAGTAGCGAGACATCCAGGGGGAACACTGAAGCTTTCTTT.